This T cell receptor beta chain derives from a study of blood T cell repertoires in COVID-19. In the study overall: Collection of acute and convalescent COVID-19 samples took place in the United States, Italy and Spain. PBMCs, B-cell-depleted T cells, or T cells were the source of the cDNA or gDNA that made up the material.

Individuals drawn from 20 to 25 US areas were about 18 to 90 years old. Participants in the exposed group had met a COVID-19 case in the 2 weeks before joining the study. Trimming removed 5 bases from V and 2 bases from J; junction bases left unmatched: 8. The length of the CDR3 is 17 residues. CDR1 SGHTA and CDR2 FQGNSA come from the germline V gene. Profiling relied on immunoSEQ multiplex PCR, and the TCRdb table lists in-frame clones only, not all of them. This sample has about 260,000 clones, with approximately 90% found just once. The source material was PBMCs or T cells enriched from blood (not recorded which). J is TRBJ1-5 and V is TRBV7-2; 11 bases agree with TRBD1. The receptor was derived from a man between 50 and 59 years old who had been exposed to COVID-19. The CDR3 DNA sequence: TGTGCCAGCAGCCGCGGACAGGGGGCGCATGGCAATCAGCCCCAGCATTTT. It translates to CASSRGQGAHGNQPQHF.